The clone carrying this T cell receptor (beta chain) showed up just a few times. Its antigen is unidentified. TCRdb processed the reads anew with MiXCR; each CDR3 protein has one entry. The table shows 100,000 to 150,000 distinct CDR3 sequences, with 32% occurring only once. The data are from a study of T cell repertoires in cytomegalovirus infection. The TCR was taken from a human donor in good health (CMV status not recorded). Some clones in this sample may be carry-over from other donors' samples. Sequenced here: CD8+ T cells from cultured PBMCs, sampled from culture after CMV antigen stimulation.

DNA for the CDR3: TGTGCCAGCAGTTTTCAGGGGCACAATGAGCAGTTCTTC. This translates into CASSFQGHNEQFF. This sequence joins TRBV12-3 or TRBV12-4 and TRBJ2-1; perhaps TRBD1 as D (6 bases). CDR3 length: 13 residues. The V end lost 3 bases, the J end lost 5 bases, and 8 bases lay between the germline ends.